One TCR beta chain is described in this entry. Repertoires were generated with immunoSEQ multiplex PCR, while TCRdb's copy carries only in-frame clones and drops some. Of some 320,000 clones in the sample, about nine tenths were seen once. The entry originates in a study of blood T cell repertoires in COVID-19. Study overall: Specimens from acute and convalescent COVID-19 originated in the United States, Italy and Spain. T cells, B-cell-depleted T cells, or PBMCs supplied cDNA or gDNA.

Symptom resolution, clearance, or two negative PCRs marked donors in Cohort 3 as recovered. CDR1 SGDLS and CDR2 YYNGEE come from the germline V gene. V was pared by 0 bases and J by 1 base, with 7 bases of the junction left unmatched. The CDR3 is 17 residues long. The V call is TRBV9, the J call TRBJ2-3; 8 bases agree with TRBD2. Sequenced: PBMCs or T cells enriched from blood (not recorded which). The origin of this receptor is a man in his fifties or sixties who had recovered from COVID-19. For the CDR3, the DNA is TGTGCCAGCAGCGTAGAGGGTAGCGGGAAGGGCACAGATACGCAGTATTTT. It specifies CASSVEGSGKGTDTQYF.